This is a list of T cell receptor beta chains from one sample in a study of graft-versus-host responses after intestinal transplantation. The table came from immunoSEQ multiplex PCR; TCRdb's copy has only in-frame clones and leaves some out. In the table there are approximately 18,000 clones, almost 80% of which are singletons. The material was ileum tissue, obtained around 69 weeks after intestinal transplant. The receptors originated from a human patient who received an intestinal transplant, so some T cells may come from the graft donor. CDR3s include the opening cysteine and the closing phenylalanine or tryptophan. A D gene is named only where the DNA matches it firmly. Clone size is given for some rows only: seen once, a few or many times, or a class if the clone is expanded.

J gene: TRBJ2-5; D gene: TRBD2; V gene: TRBV9; clone size: -; CDR3 protein: CASRAGRRGGQETQYF; CDR3 DNA: TGTGCCAGCCGCGCGGGACGACGGGGGGGCCAAGAGACCCAGTACTTC
J gene: TRBJ2-7; D gene: -; V gene: TRBV6-5; clone size: few; CDR3 protein: CASSYSSEQYF; CDR3 DNA: TGTGCCAGCAGTTACTCGAGCGAGCAGTACTTC
J gene: TRBJ1-2; D gene: TRBD1; V gene: TRBV18; clone size: once; CDR3 protein: CASSTDRGIHTF; CDR3 DNA: TGTGCCAGCTCCACGGACAGGGGGATCCACACCTTC
J gene: TRBJ2-2; D gene: TRBD1; V gene: TRBV7-8; clone size: few; CDR3 protein: CASSAGQGRTGELFF; CDR3 DNA: TGTGCCAGCAGCGCGGGACAGGGAAGGACCGGGGAGCTGTTTTTT
J gene: TRBJ2-1; D gene: TRBD1; V gene: TRBV10-1; clone size: -; CDR3 protein: CASSHRGLISYNEQFF; CDR3 DNA: TGCGCCAGCAGTCACAGGGGGCTTATCTCCTACAATGAGCAGTTCTTC
J gene: TRBJ2-2; D gene: -; V gene: TRBV5-1; clone size: -; CDR3 protein: CASSLARTGELFF; CDR3 DNA: TGCGCCAGCAGCTTGGCCCGGACCGGGGAGCTGTTTTTT
J gene: TRBJ2-1; D gene: -; V gene: TRBV6-5; clone size: -; CDR3 protein: CASSYPEQFF; CDR3 DNA: TGTGCCAGCAGTTACCCTGAGCAGTTCTTC
J gene: TRBJ2-1; D gene: TRBD2; V gene: TRBV6-1; clone size: -; CDR3 protein: CASSEKASGSAEQFF; CDR3 DNA: TGTGCCAGCAGTGAAAAAGCTAGCGGGAGCGCTGAGCAGTTCTTC
J gene: TRBJ1-1; D gene: -; V gene: TRBV11-2; clone size: once; CDR3 protein: CASSLYHGTINTEAFF; CDR3 DNA: TGTGCCAGCAGCTTATACCACGGGACAATTAACACTGAAGCTTTCTTT
J gene: TRBJ1-2; D gene: -; V gene: TRBV5-6; clone size: few; CDR3 protein: CASSLTGWGSRANGYGYTF; CDR3 DNA: TGTGCCAGCAGCCTGACCGGGTGGGGGTCAAGGGCTAATGGCTATGGCTACACCTTC
J gene: TRBJ1-2; D gene: -; V gene: TRBV21-1; clone size: -; CDR3 protein: CASSKVRTKTDTNYGYTF; CDR3 DNA: TGTGCCAGCAGCAAAGTAAGGACCAAGACGGATACTAACTATGGCTACACCTTC
J gene: TRBJ1-1; D gene: TRBD1; V gene: TRBV13; clone size: -; CDR3 protein: CASSSDRALNTEAFF; CDR3 DNA: TGTGCCAGCAGCTCCGACAGGGCCTTGAACACTGAAGCTTTCTTT
J gene: TRBJ2-7; D gene: TRBD2; V gene: TRBV5-5; clone size: -; CDR3 protein: CASSSSGGLSYEQYF; CDR3 DNA: TGTGCCAGCAGCTCCAGCGGGGGCCTCTCCTACGAGCAGTACTTC
J gene: TRBJ1-2; D gene: -; V gene: TRBV6-6; clone size: -; CDR3 protein: CASTIPGAIGYTF; CDR3 DNA: TGTGCCAGCACAATTCCAGGGGCGATTGGCTACACCTTC
J gene: TRBJ1-6; D gene: -; V gene: TRBV18; clone size: -; CDR3 protein: CASSPGATRHNSPLHF; CDR3 DNA: TGTGCCAGCTCACCGGGGGCCACAAGGCATAATTCACCCCTCCACTTT
J gene: TRBJ1-6; D gene: -; V gene: TRBV2; clone size: -; CDR3 protein: CASSPFGSPLHF; CDR3 DNA: TGTGCCAGCAGCCCATTTGGTTCACCCCTCCACTTT
J gene: TRBJ2-3; D gene: -; V gene: TRBV5-1; clone size: -; CDR3 protein: CASSLGGYTDTQYF; CDR3 DNA: TGCGCCAGCAGCTTGGGAGGTTACACAGATACGCAGTATTTT
J gene: TRBJ1-4; D gene: -; V gene: TRBV5-8; clone size: once; CDR3 protein: CASSFRQGKVFEKLFF; CDR3 DNA: TGTGCCAGCAGCTTTCGGCAGGGAAAAGTTTTTGAAAAACTGTTTTTT
J gene: TRBJ2-7; D gene: TRBD1; V gene: TRBV4-2; clone size: -; CDR3 protein: CASSPHTGTGGTLRGQYF; CDR3 DNA: TGTGCCAGCAGCCCCCACACTGGGACAGGAGGAACCCTACGAGGTCAGTACTTC
J gene: TRBJ1-6; D gene: TRBD1; V gene: TRBV5-4; clone size: -; CDR3 protein: CASSRGQSDSPLHF; CDR3 DNA: TGTGCCAGCAGCCGGGGACAGTCCGATTCACCCCTCCACTTT
J gene: TRBJ2-5; D gene: -; V gene: TRBV10-2; clone size: -; CDR3 protein: CASGFVGPETQYF; CDR3 DNA: TGCGCCAGCGGGTTTGTTGGTCCGGAGACCCAGTACTTC
J gene: TRBJ2-7; D gene: TRBD1; V gene: TRBV5-6; clone size: -; CDR3 protein: CASSNTGGSPYGQYF; CDR3 DNA: TGTGCCAGCAGCAATACAGGGGGCTCCCCATACGGGCAGTACTTC